The 24 T cell receptor beta chains below come from one sample, sequenced in a study of CD8+CD57+ T cells in acquired aplastic anemia (dated by TCRdb to 2017 to 2018). TCRdb lists the instrument as Illumina HiSeq 2000. TCR beta VDJ combination and CDR3 sequence profiling used genomic DNA as the template. TCRdb reprocessing: public reads trimmed at Q25 with fastp, clones called with MiXCR, in-frame beta chains kept. Rows matching on CDR3 protein sequence are summarized as one entry with the most common DNA and genes. In all, the sample holds 150,000 to 200,000 distinct CDR3 sequences, and roughly 45% of those were seen once. The ten largest clones represent 0.9% to 1.2% of the sample. Sequencing used sorted CD4+, CD8+, or CD8+CD57+ T cells (not recorded which) from PBMCs. The receptors were gathered from a human donor in good health.

This clonotype was observed at least ten times. V gene TRBV20-1 combines with J gene TRBJ2-3; no clear D. The CDR3 runs to 16 residues. Germline CDR1 is DFQATT and CDR2 is SNEGSKA (reference sequence). Trimming left V 5 bases short and J 0 bases short, with 18 bases between. The CDR3 DNA is TGCAGTGCTCATCCCCCCCACAAGACTAGCACAGATACGCAGTATTTT. Protein: CSAHPPHKTSTDTQYF.

Only a few counts were recorded for this clonotype. The rearrangement links TRBV18 to TRBJ1-5; 10 positions match TRBD1. V was pared by 0 bases and J by 6 bases, with 5 bases of the junction left unmatched. The CDR3 sequence is 16 residues long. Germline values: CDR1 KGHSH, CDR2 LQKENI. CDR3 nucleotides: TGTGCCAGCTCACCACCGGGACAGGGGTGGTTTCAGCCCCAGCATTTT. The encoded protein is CASSPPGQGWFQPQHF.

This clonotype showed up just a few times. The genes are TRBV24-1 and TRBJ2-5; D is ambiguous. Trimming pared 8 bases from V and 5 bases from J, leaving 11 bases between. The CDR3 is made up of 12 amino acids. Germline lookup yields CDR1 KGHDR and CDR2 SFDVKD. The CDR3 DNA reads as TGTGCCACCATGTCCCCCGCGGAGACCCAGTACTTC. Protein sequence: CATMSPAETQYF.

In its sample, this clonotype was seen many times. The V and J genes are TRBV5-6 and TRBJ1-6; D ambiguous. Germline V gene lookup returns CDR1 SGHDT and CDR2 YYEEEE. The CDR3 is 15 residues long. Between the trimmed V and J ends, which lost 0 bases and 3 bases, there was a span of 7 bases. The CDR3 region is CASSLGRFYNSPLHF. The CDR3, as DNA: TGTGCCAGCAGCTTGGGCAGGTTCTATAATTCACCCCTCCACTTT.

This clonotype appeared many times. The V and J genes are TRBV4-2 and TRBJ2-7, with D possibly matching TRBD2 (7 bases). The V end lost 4 bases, the J end lost 7 bases, and 20 bases lay between the germline ends. Germline-derived CDR1 and CDR2 are LGHNA and YNFKEQ. This CDR3 has 15 residues. The chain's CDR3 is CASSLGGAGLGEQYF. The CDR3 bases are TGTGCCAGCAGCCTTGGGGGGGCAGGGCTGGGGGAGCAGTACTTC.

The sample holds a few counts of this clonotype. A much larger clonotype is one base distant, so this may be a read error. This sequence joins TRBV19 and TRBJ2-2; D might be TRBD2 (5 bases). The germline V and J ends were trimmed by 3 bases and 7 bases, with 15 bases remaining between them. The CDR3 length is 15 residues. Germline values: CDR1 LNHDA, CDR2 SQIVND (reference sequence). The CDR3 loop is CASSIRGIKSGELFF. CDR3 DNA sequence: TGTGCCAGTAGTATCCGGGGTATTAAGAGCGGGGAGCTGTTTTTT.

The gene calls are TRBV6-5 and TRBJ1-2; a possible D gene is TRBD1 (6 bases). CDR1 MNHEY and CDR2 SVGAGI come from the germline V gene. V was trimmed by 3 bases and J by 6 bases, leaving 8 bases between them. CDR3 size: 12 residues. The CDR3 DNA is TGTGCCAGCAGTTATTCAGGGGATGGCTACACCTTC. It yields the protein CASSYSGDGYTF.

The chain is built from TRBV12-3 or TRBV12-4 and TRBJ2-5; no clear D. The CDR3 is 13 amino acids. V was pared by 6 bases and J by 5 bases, with 13 bases between. The CDR3 DNA is TGTGCCAGCAGCCCACTGTCTGGGGAGACCCAGTACTTC. Protein: CASSPLSGETQYF.

This clonotype was counted ten times or more. The chain couples TRBV12-3 or TRBV12-4 to TRBJ1-1; D call uncertain. The CDR3 loop spans 14 amino acids. With 5 bases removed from V and 1 base from J, the gap between germline ends came to 11 bases. Here the CDR3 DNA reads TGTGCCAGCAGTAGGCGGACGGAGAACACTGAAGCTTTCTTT. This encodes CASSRRTENTEAFF.

The table lists this clonotype with many counts. This chain links TRBV10-3 with TRBJ2-1; D perhaps matches TRBD2 (5 bases). Trimming removed 0 bases from V and 10 bases from J, with 16 bases in between. In germline, CDR1 is ENHRY, CDR2 SYGVKD. The CDR3 loop spans 15 amino acids. CDR3 DNA: TGTGCCATCAGTGAGTCAACGCGTCTCCCGGGGGAGCAGTTCTTC. This encodes CAISESTRLPGEQFF.

The chain links TRBV20-1 to TRBJ2-3; 7 bases match TRBD2. Germline CDR1 is DFQATT and CDR2 is SNEGSKA (reference sequence). The junction had 2 bases not matched to a gene; V was cut back by 1 base and J by 1 base. The length of the CDR3 is 14 residues. In DNA, the CDR3 is TGCAGTGCTAGAGGGCTAGCGGGCACAGATACGCAGTATTTT. Translated: CSARGLAGTDTQYF.

The sample holds a few counts of this clonotype. The rearrangement uses TRBV13 and TRBJ2-3; 9 bases agree with TRBD2. The ends lost 5 bases at V and 2 bases at J; junction bases unmatched: 17. The germline CDR1 and CDR2 sequences are PRHDT and FYEKMQ (reference sequence). The CDR3 length is 19 residues. The CDR3 sequence: CASSPRFSGGLGSTDTQYF. As DNA, the CDR3 is TGTGCCAGCAGCCCCAGGTTCAGCGGGGGGCTCGGGTCCACAGATACGCAGTATTTT.

This clonotype was found once. Here the CDR3 reads CASSGQAHQSGANVLTF. CDR3 nucleotide sequence: TGTGCCAGCAGTGGGCAGGCACACCAGTCTGGGGCCAACGTCCTGACTTTC. V is TRBV2 and J is TRBJ2-6; no reliable D call. Trimming pared 4 bases from V and 1 base from J, leaving 14 bases between. The CDR3 is 17 amino acids. In germline, CDR1 is SNHLY, CDR2 FYNNEI.

This clonotype was seen a single time. The rearrangement joins TRBV29-1 to TRBJ2-1; 7 bases agree with TRBD2. Germline V gene data show CDR1 as SQVTM and CDR2 as ANQGSEA. V dropped 0 bases and J dropped 9; count of bases not matched to a gene: 8. The CDR3 spans 14 residues. Here the CDR3 DNA reads TGCAGCGTTGAAGATCGGGGGGATACTAGTGAGCAGTTCTTC. Translated, it gives CSVEDRGDTSEQFF.

In its sample, this clonotype was seen many times. The chain uses TRBV2 and TRBJ1-3; D is unresolved. The V and J ends lost 4 bases and 4 bases respectively, with 14 bases between them. CDR3 length: 15 amino acids. Germline loops: CDR1 SNHLY, CDR2 FYNNEI. The CDR3 nucleotides read TGTGCCAGCAGTGCGAGCAGCTCGTCCGGAAACACCATATATTTT. The encoded protein is CASSASSSSGNTIYF.

CDR3 protein: CATSDVSGRVGTDTQYF. The CDR3 DNA reads as TGTGCCACCAGTGATGTAAGCGGGAGAGTCGGCACAGATACGCAGTATTTT. V and J are TRBV24-1 and TRBJ2-3; TRBD2 matches at 8 bases. The ends lost 3 bases at V and 1 base at J; junction bases unmatched: 8. The CDR3 has 17 amino acids. Looked up from germline, CDR1 is KGHDR and CDR2 is SFDVKD.

Only a few counts were recorded for this clonotype. The chain recombines TRBV2 with TRBJ1-1, with D hard to call. The CDR3 has 13 amino acids. Germline values: CDR1 SNHLY, CDR2 FYNNEI. V was pared by 1 base and J by 2 bases, with 5 bases between. DNA of the CDR3: TGTGCCAGCAGTGAAGGCCGTAACACTGAAGCTTTCTTT. This encodes CASSEGRNTEAFF.

This clonotype was recorded a few times. The chain couples TRBV27 to TRBJ1-2; D is unclear. V lost 0 bases and J 6 bases, leaving 8 bases between the germline ends. Germline assignment: CDR1 MNHEY and CDR2 SMNVEV (reference sequence). The CDR3 totals 13 residues. The CDR3 bases are TGTGCCAGCAGTTTATCCGGGTTCGATGGCTACACCTTC. Translated: CASSLSGFDGYTF.

V usage is TRBV7-8 and J usage is TRBJ1-6; D gene uncertain. The CDR3 has 13 residues. In germline, CDR1 is SGHVS, CDR2 FQNEAQ. V was pared by 4 bases and J by 10 bases, with 11 bases between. The CDR3 region has the DNA TGTGCCAGCAGCTCCCCCTGGCAGTCACCCCTCCACTTT. Translation: CASSSPWQSPLHF.

This clonotype occurred many times. The chain employs TRBV7-3 and TRBJ1-2; TRBD1 matches at 10 bases. CDR3 length: 14 amino acids. Germline V CDR1 and CDR2: SGHTA, FQGTGA. V was clipped by 8 bases and J by 7 bases; unmatched bases: 10. DNA of the CDR3: TGTGCCAGCGCCCCGGACGGGACAGGGGTTGGCTACACCTTC. Residues: CASAPDGTGVGYTF.

This clonotype was seen a few times. V gene TRBV20-1 combines with J gene TRBJ2-7, with a possible D match to TRBD1 (6 bases). The ends were cut back, 7 bases at V and 6 bases at J, with 13 bases in the middle. The germline CDR1 and CDR2 sequences are DFQATT and SNEGSKA (reference sequence). The CDR3 has 11 amino acids. CDR3 sequence reads: CSGAGESEQYF. The DNA of the CDR3 is TGCAGTGGTGCAGGGGAATCCGAGCAGTACTTC.

There are many counts of this clonotype. The chain recombines TRBV7-7 with TRBJ2-5; 8 positions match TRBD1. V lost 5 bases, J lost 4 bases, and 12 bases stayed unmatched. CDR3 length: 16 residues. Germline assignment: CDR1 SSHAT and CDR2 FNYEAQ (reference sequence). The CDR3 DNA follows: TGTGCCAGCAGCCCCAAGACAGGGGCTAAGCGAGAGACCCAGTACTTC. Translated, it gives CASSPKTGAKRETQYF.

This clonotype has a count of ten or more. The V and J genes are TRBV11-1 and TRBJ2-1; D is undetermined. The CDR3 is made up of 15 amino acids. Germline V gene sequence: CDR1 SGHAT, CDR2 FQDESV (reference sequence). The ends were cut back, 1 base at V and 4 bases at J, with 11 bases in the middle. CDR3 loop: CASSLGLAQYNEQFF. The CDR3 nucleotides are TGTGCCAGCAGCTTAGGTTTAGCCCAGTACAATGAGCAGTTCTTC.

V and J are TRBV7-9 and TRBJ2-1; tentative D call: TRBD1 (6 bases). The V and J ends lost 5 bases and 9 bases respectively, with 11 bases between them. Germline V gene lookup returns CDR1 SEHNR and CDR2 FQNEAQ (reference sequence). The CDR3 covers 12 residues. CDR3 amino acids: CASSTPGVEQFF. The CDR3 nucleotides are TGTGCCAGCAGCACCCCAGGGGTTGAGCAGTTCTTC. The full variable domain, with the rest looked up from reference TRBV7-9 and TRBJ2-1, is DTGVSQNPRHKITKRGQNVTFRCDPISEHNRLYWYRQTLGQGPEFLTYFQNEAQLEKSRLLSDRFSAERPKGSFSTLEIQRTEQGDSAMYLCASSTPGVEQFFGPGTRLTVL.